This T cell receptor (beta chain) was profiled in a study of control samples from healthy donors and cancer patients. Sequencing was performed with immunoSEQ multiplex PCR; in TCRdb, only in-frame clones are kept and a portion is missing. This sample has over 100,000 clones, with more than 90% found just once. This CDR3 is built from 14 residues. V gave up 4 bases and J gave up 3 bases; unmatched junction bases: 4. Germline loops: CDR1 MNHEY, CDR2 SMNVEV (reference sequence). The specimen sequenced was blood. This sequence was found in a man aged 18 to 35 in good health. The V call is TRBV27, the J call TRBJ1-2; 8 bases match TRBD1. The DNA for the CDR3 is TGTGCCAGCAGTTCCCTGGACAGGGACTATGGCTACACCTTC. Protein: CASSSLDRDYGYTF.